This T cell receptor beta chain was sequenced in a study of shared clonotypes between healthy human individuals. Regarding the study as a whole: Naive subsets typically showed greater estimated richness than memory subsets. Sample collection involved blood only; tissue repertoires are likely different.

CD45RO-negative, CCR7-selected cells formed the naive CD8 fraction, which excluded terminally differentiated effector memory CD45RA+ cells. Germline values: CDR1 MDHEN, CDR2 SYDVKM. CDR3 length equals 17 residues. Trimming removed 7 bases from V and 0 bases from J, with 20 bases in between. On this clone itself: What it binds is not known.

Each replicate PCR on the sorted subsets used about 0.2 ug DNA (around 30,000 T cell genomes). Assay: immunoSEQ multiplex PCR; the TCRdb copy retains only in-frame clones and omits some. The sample records some 630,000 clones, roughly 96% being singletons. The V and J genes are TRBV28 and TRBJ2-3; tentatively, D is TRBD1 or TRBD2 (5 bases each). The sequencing input was naive CD8+ T cells sorted from blood. The receptor was isolated from a young woman in good health. CDR3 in DNA: TGTGCCAGCATCCCCGGGGCACTATCTACAAGCACAGATACGCAGTATTTT. Encoded protein: CASIPGALSTSTDTQYF.